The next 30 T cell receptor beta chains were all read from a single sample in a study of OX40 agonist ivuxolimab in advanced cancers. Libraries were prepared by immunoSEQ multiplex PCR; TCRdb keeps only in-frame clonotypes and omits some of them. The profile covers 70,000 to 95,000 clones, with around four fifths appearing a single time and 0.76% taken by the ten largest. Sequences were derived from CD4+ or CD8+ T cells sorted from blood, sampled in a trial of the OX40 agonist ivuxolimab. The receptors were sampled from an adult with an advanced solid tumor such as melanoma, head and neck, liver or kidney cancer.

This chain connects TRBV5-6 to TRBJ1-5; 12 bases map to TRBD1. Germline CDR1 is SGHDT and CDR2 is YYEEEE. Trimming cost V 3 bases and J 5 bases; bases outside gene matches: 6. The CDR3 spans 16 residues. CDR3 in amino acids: CASSSGTGGADQPQHF. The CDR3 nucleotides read TGTGCCAGCAGCTCCGGGACAGGGGGCGCCGATCAGCCCCAGCATTTT. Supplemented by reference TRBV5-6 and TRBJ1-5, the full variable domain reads DAGVTQSPTHLIKTRGQQVTLRCSPKSGHDTVSWYQQALGQGPQFIFQYYEEEERQRGNFPDRFSGHQFPNYSSELNVNALLLGDSALYLCASSSGTGGADQPQHFGDGTRLSIL.

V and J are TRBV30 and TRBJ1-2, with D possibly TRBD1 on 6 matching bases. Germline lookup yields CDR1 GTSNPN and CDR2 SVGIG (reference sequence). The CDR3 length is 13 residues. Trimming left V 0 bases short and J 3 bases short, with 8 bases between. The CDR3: CAWSVDSYYGYTF. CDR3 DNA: TGTGCCTGGAGTGTGGACAGCTACTATGGCTACACCTTC.

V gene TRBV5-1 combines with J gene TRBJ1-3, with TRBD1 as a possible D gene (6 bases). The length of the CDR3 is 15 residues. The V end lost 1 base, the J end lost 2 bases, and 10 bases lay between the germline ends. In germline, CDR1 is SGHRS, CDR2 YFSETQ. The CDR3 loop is CASSLSGGPGNTIYF. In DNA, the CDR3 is TGCGCCAGCAGCTTGAGCGGGGGGCCTGGAAACACCATATATTTT. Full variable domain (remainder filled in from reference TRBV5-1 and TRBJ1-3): KAGVTQTPRYLIKTRGQQVTLSCSPISGHRSVSWYQQTPGQGLQFLFEYFSETQRNKGNFPGRFSGRQFSNSRSEMNVSTLELGDSALYLCASSLSGGPGNTIYFGEGSWLTVV.

The chain's CDR3 is CASSLVPRSYEQYF. The CDR3 bases are TGTGCCAGCAGCTTGGTGCCCCGCTCCTACGAGCAGTACTTC. This rearrangement joins TRBV5-8 to TRBJ2-7, with unresolved D. The germline V gene encodes CDR1 SGHTS and CDR2 YDEGEE. The V end lost 0 bases, the J end lost 0 bases, and 7 bases lay between the germline ends. CDR3 length equals 14 residues.

The CDR3 DNA sequence: TGTGCCAGCAGCTTAGTAGGCCTAGCGGGGTACAATGAGCAGTTCTTC. Translating gives CASSLVGLAGYNEQFF. This chain uses TRBV7-2 with TRBJ2-1; 9 nucleotides line up with TRBD2. The junction had 5 bases not matched to a gene; V was cut back by 1 base and J by 4 bases. The CDR3 runs 16 residues. Looked up from germline, CDR1 is SGHTA and CDR2 is FQGNSA.

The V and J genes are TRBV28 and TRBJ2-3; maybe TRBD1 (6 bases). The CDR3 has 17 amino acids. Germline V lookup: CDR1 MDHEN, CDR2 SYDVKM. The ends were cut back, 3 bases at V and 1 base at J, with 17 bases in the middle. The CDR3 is CASSLVPGRGGTDTQYF. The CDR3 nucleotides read TGTGCCAGCAGTTTGGTTCCAGGCAGGGGTGGCACAGATACGCAGTATTTT.

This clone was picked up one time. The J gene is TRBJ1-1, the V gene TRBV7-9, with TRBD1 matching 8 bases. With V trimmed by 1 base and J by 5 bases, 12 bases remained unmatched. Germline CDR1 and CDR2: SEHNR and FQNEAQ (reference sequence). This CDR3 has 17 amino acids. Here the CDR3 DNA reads TGTGCCAGCAGCTTAGTGATCAGGAGGACAGGGAAGACTGAAGCTTTCTTT. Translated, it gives CASSLVIRRTGKTEAFF.

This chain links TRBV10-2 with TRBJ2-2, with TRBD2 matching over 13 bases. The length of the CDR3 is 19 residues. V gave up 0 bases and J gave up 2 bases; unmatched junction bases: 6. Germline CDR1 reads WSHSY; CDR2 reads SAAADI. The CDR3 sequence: CASSESTGLAGANTGELFF. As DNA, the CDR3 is TGCGCCAGCAGTGAGTCGACCGGACTAGCGGGAGCCAACACCGGGGAGCTGTTTTTT.

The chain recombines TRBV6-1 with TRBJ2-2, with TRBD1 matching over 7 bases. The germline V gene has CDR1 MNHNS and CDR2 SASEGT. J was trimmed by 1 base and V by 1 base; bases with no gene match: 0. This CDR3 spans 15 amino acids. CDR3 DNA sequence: TGTGCCAGCAGTGAAGGGACAGGGAACACCGGGGAGCTGTTTTTT. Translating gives CASSEGTGNTGELFF.

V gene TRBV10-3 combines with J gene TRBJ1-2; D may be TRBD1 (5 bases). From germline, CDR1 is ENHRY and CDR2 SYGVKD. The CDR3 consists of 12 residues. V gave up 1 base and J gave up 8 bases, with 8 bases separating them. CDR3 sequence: CAISEFGGGYTF. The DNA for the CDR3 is TGTGCCATCAGTGAGTTCGGGGGAGGCTACACCTTC.

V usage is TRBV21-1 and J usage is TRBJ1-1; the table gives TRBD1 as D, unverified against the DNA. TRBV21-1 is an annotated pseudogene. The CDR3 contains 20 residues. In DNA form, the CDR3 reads TGTGCCAGCAGCAATCCAATCCCTATGACAGGACCGCCTGAGAACACTGAAGCTTTCTTT. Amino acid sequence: CASSNPIPMTGPPENTEAFF.

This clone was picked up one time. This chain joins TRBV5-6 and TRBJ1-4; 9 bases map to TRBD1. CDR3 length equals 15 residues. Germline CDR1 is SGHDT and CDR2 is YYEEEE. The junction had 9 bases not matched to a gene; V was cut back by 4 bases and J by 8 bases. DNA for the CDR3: TGTGCCAGCAGCGGGTTACAGGGGGCCGGAGAAAAACTGTTTTTT. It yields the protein CASSGLQGAGEKLFF.

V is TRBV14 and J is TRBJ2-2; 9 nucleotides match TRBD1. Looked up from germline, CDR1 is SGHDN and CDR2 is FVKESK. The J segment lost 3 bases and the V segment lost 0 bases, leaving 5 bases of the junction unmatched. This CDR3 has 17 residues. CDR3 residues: CASSQDRGTGYTGELFF. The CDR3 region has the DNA TGTGCCAGCAGCCAAGATCGAGGGACAGGGTACACCGGGGAGCTGTTTTTT.

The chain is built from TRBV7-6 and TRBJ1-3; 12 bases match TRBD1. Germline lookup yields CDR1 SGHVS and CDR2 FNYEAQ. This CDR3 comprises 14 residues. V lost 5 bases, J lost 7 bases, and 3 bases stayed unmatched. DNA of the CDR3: TGTGCCAGCAGCATGGGACAGGGGGCGAACACCATATATTTT. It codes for CASSMGQGANTIYF.

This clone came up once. This CDR3 is CASSLVRQGDGYTF. The CDR3 region has the DNA TGTGCCAGCAGCTTAGTAAGGCAGGGTGATGGCTACACCTTC. The V and J genes are TRBV7-6 and TRBJ1-2, with D possibly being TRBD1 (5 bases). Per germline, CDR1 SGHVS and CDR2 FNYEAQ. Trimming removed 1 base at V and 6 bases at J, with 12 bases between. This CDR3 comprises 14 residues.

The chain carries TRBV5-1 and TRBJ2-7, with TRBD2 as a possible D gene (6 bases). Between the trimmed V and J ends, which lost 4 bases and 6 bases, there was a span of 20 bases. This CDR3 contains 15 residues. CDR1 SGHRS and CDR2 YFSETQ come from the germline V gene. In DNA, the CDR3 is TGCGCCAGCAGCCCCGGAGGGGCCGCCTACTTCGAGCAGTACTTC. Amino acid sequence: CASSPGGAAYFEQYF.

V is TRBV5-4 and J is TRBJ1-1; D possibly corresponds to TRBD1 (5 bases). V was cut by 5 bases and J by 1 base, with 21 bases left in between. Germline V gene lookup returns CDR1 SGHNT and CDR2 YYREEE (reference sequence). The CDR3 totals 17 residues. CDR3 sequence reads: CASRKSGPGRGNTEAFF. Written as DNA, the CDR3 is TGTGCCAGCAGGAAATCGGGGCCGGGTCGTGGGAACACTGAAGCTTTCTTT.

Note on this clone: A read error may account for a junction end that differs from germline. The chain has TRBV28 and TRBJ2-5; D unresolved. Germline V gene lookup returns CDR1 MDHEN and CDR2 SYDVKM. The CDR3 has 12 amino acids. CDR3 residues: CASSLTQKTQYF. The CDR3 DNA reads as TGTGCCAGCAGTTTAACCCAAAAGACCCAGTACTTC.

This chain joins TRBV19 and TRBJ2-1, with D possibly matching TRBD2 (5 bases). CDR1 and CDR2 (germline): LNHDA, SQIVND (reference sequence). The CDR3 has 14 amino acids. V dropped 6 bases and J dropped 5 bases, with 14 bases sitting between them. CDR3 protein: CASSRGGRNNEQFF. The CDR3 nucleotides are TGTGCCAGTAGCCGGGGTGGACGGAACAATGAGCAGTTCTTC.

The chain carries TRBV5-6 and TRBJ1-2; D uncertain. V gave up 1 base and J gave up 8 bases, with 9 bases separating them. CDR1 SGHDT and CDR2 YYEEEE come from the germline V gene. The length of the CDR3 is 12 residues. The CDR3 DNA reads TGTGCCAGCAGCTTGTGGACGGCGGGCTACACCTTC. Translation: CASSLWTAGYTF.

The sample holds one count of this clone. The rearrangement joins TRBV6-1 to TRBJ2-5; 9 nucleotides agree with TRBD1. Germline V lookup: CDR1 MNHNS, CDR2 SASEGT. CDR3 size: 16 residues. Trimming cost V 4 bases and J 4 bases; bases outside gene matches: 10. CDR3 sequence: CASSAYDRGSRETQYF. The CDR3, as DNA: TGTGCCAGCAGTGCGTATGACAGGGGGTCCCGAGAGACCCAGTACTTC.

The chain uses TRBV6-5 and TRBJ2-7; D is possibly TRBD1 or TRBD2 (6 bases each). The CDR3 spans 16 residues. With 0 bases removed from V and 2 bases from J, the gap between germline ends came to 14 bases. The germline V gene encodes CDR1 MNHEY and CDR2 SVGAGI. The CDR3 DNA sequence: TGTGCCAGCAGTTACTCGAGGGCGGGGACAACCTACGAGCAGTACTTC. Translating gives CASSYSRAGTTYEQYF.

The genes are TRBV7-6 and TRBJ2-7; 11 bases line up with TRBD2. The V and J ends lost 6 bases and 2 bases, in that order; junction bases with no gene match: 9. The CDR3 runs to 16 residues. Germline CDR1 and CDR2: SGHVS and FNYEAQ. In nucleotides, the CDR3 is TGTGCCAGCAGGTATACTAGCGGGGGTGGAACCTACGAGCAGTACTTC. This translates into CASRYTSGGGTYEQYF.

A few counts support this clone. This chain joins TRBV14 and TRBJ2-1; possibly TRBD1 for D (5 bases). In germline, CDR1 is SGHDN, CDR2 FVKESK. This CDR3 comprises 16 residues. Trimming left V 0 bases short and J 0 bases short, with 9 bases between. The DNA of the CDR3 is TGTGCCAGCAGCCAAGATCTTACAGGCTCCTACAATGAGCAGTTCTTC. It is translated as CASSQDLTGSYNEQFF.

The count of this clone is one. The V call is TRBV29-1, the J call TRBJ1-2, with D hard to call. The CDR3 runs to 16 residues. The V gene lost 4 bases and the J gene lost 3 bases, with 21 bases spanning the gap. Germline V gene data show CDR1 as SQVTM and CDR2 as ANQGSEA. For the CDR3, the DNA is TGCAGCGTTGTCCATCCCACAGCTAGGCAGGACTATGGCTACACCTTC. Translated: CSVVHPTARQDYGYTF.

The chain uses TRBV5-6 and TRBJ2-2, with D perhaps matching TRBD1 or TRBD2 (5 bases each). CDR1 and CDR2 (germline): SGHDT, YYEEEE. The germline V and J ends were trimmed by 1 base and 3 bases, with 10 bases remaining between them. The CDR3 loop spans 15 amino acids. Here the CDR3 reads CASSLLGRDTGELFF. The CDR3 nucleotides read TGTGCCAGCAGCTTGCTGGGACGGGACACCGGGGAGCTGTTTTTT.

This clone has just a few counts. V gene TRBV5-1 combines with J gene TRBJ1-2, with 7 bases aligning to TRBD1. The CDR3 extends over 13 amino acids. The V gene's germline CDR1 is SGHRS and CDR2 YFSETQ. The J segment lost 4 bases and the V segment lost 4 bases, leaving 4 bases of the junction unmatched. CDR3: CASSETGSYGYTF. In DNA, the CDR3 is TGCGCCAGCAGCGAGACAGGGTCCTATGGCTACACCTTC.

The CDR3 reads CASSLGQGADTGELFF. CDR3 nucleotide sequence: TGCGCCAGCAGCCTAGGACAGGGGGCCGACACCGGGGAGCTGTTTTTT. This sequence joins TRBV5-1 and TRBJ2-2; the match to TRBD1 covers 11 bases. Germline V gene lookup returns CDR1 SGHRS and CDR2 YFSETQ. J was trimmed by 3 bases and V by 4 bases; bases with no gene match: 5. This CDR3 contains 16 residues.

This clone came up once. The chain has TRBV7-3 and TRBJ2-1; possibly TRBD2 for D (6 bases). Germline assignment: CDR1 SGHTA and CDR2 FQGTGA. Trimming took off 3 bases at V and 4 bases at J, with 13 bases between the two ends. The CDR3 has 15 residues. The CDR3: CASSFRGNAYNEQFF. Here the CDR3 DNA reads TGTGCCAGCAGCTTCCGCGGGAATGCTTACAATGAGCAGTTCTTC.

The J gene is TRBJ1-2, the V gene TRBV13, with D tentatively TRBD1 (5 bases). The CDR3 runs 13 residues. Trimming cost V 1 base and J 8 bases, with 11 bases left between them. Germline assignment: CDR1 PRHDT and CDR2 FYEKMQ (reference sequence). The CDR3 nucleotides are TGTGCCAGCAGCTTAGAAGAGGGACTGGGCTACACCTTC. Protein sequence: CASSLEEGLGYTF.